This T cell receptor (beta chain) came from a study of beta chain features in type 1 diabetes. Regarding the study as a whole: Sequencing from cDNA could over-represent high-TCR-expressing cells. Fewer junction insertions and more nucleotide deletions appeared in type 1 diabetes patients. Patients with Type 1 diabetes showed moderately but significantly shorter TCRB CDR3s in all four CD4+ subsets.

Every isolated RNA sample was fully reverse transcribed, so sequencing captured expressed TCRB transcripts. The table came from immunoSEQ multiplex PCR; TCRdb's copy has only in-frame clones and leaves some out. The table shows some 240,000 clones, with roughly 16% occurring only once. In the case of this clone: What it binds is unknown.

Sequences were obtained from naive CD4+ T cells from blood. The source is a man aged 25-45 years with type 1 diabetes.

The CDR3 DNA reads TGCGCCAGCAGCACCGGGGGCGCCGGTGAAAAACTGTTTTTT. Translation: CASSTGGAGEKLFF. The gene calls are TRBV5-1 and TRBJ1-4; TRBD1 is a possible D gene (6 bases). CDR1 and CDR2 (germline): SGHRS, YFSETQ. V was pared by 4 bases and J by 7 bases, with 14 bases between. There are 14 residues in the CDR3.